The TCR beta chain under discussion was sequenced for a study of control samples from healthy donors and cancer patients. The assay was immunoSEQ multiplex PCR, and TCRdb's table has in-frame clones only and misses some. This sample has 200,000 or so clones, with about 95% found just once. Specimen: blood. The TCR originated in a man aged 45-60 years in good health.

For the CDR3, the DNA is TGTGCCAGCAGCCAAGGGGGGAAGTTCACAGATACGCAGTATTTT. It translates to CASSQGGKFTDTQYF. The chain recombines TRBV3-1 (or the pseudogene TRBV3-2) with TRBJ2-3; D possibly uses TRBD1 or TRBD2 (5 bases each). V was clipped by 1 base and J by 2 bases, with 10 bases between them. Germline-derived CDR1 and CDR2 are LGHDT and YNNKEL (reference sequence). CDR3 size: 15 residues.